The 27 T cell receptor beta chains below were found in one sample sequenced in a study of CD8+CD57+ T cells in acquired aplastic anemia. It was patients with CD8+CD57+ cell expansion by flow cytometry who were chosen for sequencing. Genomic DNA provided the template from which TCR beta VDJ and CDR3 profiles were obtained. TCRdb re-analysed the reads in MiXCR, keeping a single row per CDR3 protein. The table lists more than 95,000 distinct CDR3 sequences, over 30% of them singletons, with over 2% in the top ten. Sequenced material: sorted CD4+, CD8+, or CD8+CD57+ T cells (not recorded which) from PBMCs. The source is a human donor with aplastic anemia.

This clonotype was observed at least ten times. The chain joins TRBV15 to TRBJ2-7; TRBD1 agrees at 8 bases. Per germline, CDR1 LNHNV and CDR2 YYDKDF (reference sequence). The CDR3 sequence is 19 residues long. The V and J ends lost 2 bases and 3 bases, in that order; junction bases with no gene match: 18. This chain's CDR3 is CATSRQQAIWGQENYEQYF. CDR3 bases: TGTGCCACCAGCAGACAGCAAGCTATATGGGGACAGGAGAACTACGAGCAGTACTTC. Combining the CDR3 with reference TRBV15 and TRBJ2-7 gives the whole variable domain DAMVIQNPRYQVTQFGKPVTLSCSQTLNHNVMYWYQQKSSQAPKLLFHYYDKDFNNEADTPDNFQSRRPNTSFCFLDIRSPGLGDTAMYLCATSRQQAIWGQENYEQYFGPGTRLTVT.

The sample holds many counts of this clonotype. The chain is built from TRBV28 and TRBJ2-7; D unclear. V was shortened by 3 bases and J by 2 bases, with 14 bases between the two germline ends. Germline CDR1 is MDHEN and CDR2 is SYDVKM. The CDR3 extends over 15 amino acids. This chain's CDR3 is CASSFPALTAYEQYF. The CDR3 DNA follows: TGTGCCAGCAGTTTTCCAGCCCTCACGGCCTACGAGCAGTACTTC.

This chain connects TRBV29-1 to TRBJ2-2; D might be TRBD2 (5 bases). The CDR3 has 15 residues. Germline V gene data show CDR1 as SQVTM and CDR2 as ANQGSEA. Trimming left V 5 bases short and J 2 bases short, with 15 bases between. The CDR3 sequence: CSVTIVGVNTGELFF. In nucleotides, the CDR3 is TGCAGCGTTACAATCGTCGGGGTCAACACCGGGGAGCTGTTTTTT.

This clonotype turned up a few times. The V and J genes are TRBV10-1 and TRBJ1-1, with D perhaps TRBD1 (5 bases). CDR3 size: 13 residues. Per the germline V gene, CDR1 is WNHNN and CDR2 is SYGVQD (reference sequence). Trimming stripped 6 bases from V and 6 bases from J, with 14 bases between. CDR3 nucleotide sequence: TGCGCCAGCAGGGTCAGGGTAGGAGCTGAAGCTTTCTTT. As protein: CASRVRVGAEAFF.

In its sample, this clonotype was seen many times. The gene calls are TRBV7-8 and TRBJ2-5, with D perhaps matching TRBD1 or TRBD2 (5 bases each). Germline V gives CDR1 SGHVS, CDR2 FQNEAQ. Trimming took 5 bases from V and 5 from J, leaving 18 bases between them. The CDR3 is 15 amino acids. The CDR3 DNA reads TGTGCCAGCAGCACATCCGGGACCCTAGGGGAGACCCAGTACTTC. Amino acids: CASSTSGTLGETQYF.

This chain connects TRBV7-2 to TRBJ2-3; 8 bases map to TRBD2. CDR3 length equals 13 residues. J lost 6 bases, V lost 5 bases, and 4 bases had no gene match. Germline V gene lookup returns CDR1 SGHTA and CDR2 FQGNSA. This chain's CDR3 is CASSSPGGDTQYF. In DNA, the CDR3 is TGTGCCAGCAGCAGCCCGGGGGGGGATACGCAGTATTTT.

This clonotype was detected ten times or more. V and J are TRBV5-6 and TRBJ1-6, with D possibly being TRBD1 (6 bases). Between the trimmed V and J ends, which lost 2 bases and 9 bases, there was a span of 18 bases. Germline V gene lookup returns CDR1 SGHDT and CDR2 YYEEEE. The CDR3 loop spans 16 amino acids. CDR3 in amino acids: CASSFPLGHIPSPLHF. The CDR3 coding sequence is TGTGCCAGCAGCTTTCCACTGGGACATATCCCTTCACCCCTCCACTTT.

In regard to this clonotype: It may be a read error: a sequence one base away is much more abundant. CDR3 protein: CSARGPGTGEQYF. In DNA, the CDR3 is TGCAGTGCTAGAGGCCCTGGGACTGGCGAGCAGTACTTC. This chain uses TRBV20-1 with TRBJ2-7, with a possible D match to TRBD2 (6 bases). The CDR3 runs 13 residues. CDR1 and CDR2 (germline): DFQATT, SNEGSKA (reference sequence). Trimming took off 1 base at V and 6 bases at J, with 13 bases between the two ends.

Many counts were recorded for this clonotype. The rearrangement links TRBV5-1 to TRBJ2-1; 8 bases line up with TRBD1. This CDR3 contains 17 residues. Germline trimming cut 0 bases from V and 1 base from J; bases unmatched to any gene: 6. Germline CDR1 is SGHRS and CDR2 is YFSETQ. CDR3 amino acids: CASSLGTGRQSYNEQFF. The CDR3 DNA is TGCGCCAGCAGCTTGGGGACAGGGAGGCAATCCTACAATGAGCAGTTCTTC.

The CDR3 DNA reads as TGTGCCAGCAGTGGGGGGGCCTGGCGAGAGACCCAGTACTTC. Protein product: CASSGGAWRETQYF. The chain links TRBV28 to TRBJ2-5; possibly TRBD2 for D (7 bases). Trimming stripped 5 bases from V and 4 bases from J, with 14 bases between. This CDR3 is built from 14 residues. Germline-derived CDR1 and CDR2 are MDHEN and SYDVKM.

A word on this clonotype: The CDR3 carries no conserved terminal phenylalanine or tryptophan, so it likely arises from a read error. The DNA is omitted, as the CDR3 cannot be located on it reliably, and the CDR3 follows TCRdb's listing. CDR3 sequence reads: CASSTRQDRFLY. The chain has TRBV28 and TRBJ1-1; the tabulated D call, TRBD1, remains unverified against the DNA. CDR1 MDHEN and CDR2 SYDVKM come from the germline V gene. The CDR3 length is 12 residues, termini included.

The gene calls are TRBV2 and TRBJ1-2, with a tentative D call TRBD1 (6 bases). Trimming took 4 bases from V and 7 from J, leaving 19 bases between them. In germline, CDR1 is SNHLY, CDR2 FYNNEI. This CDR3 region has 15 residues. Here the CDR3 reads CASSVEGGPHCGYTF. For the CDR3, the DNA is TGTGCCAGCAGTGTGGAAGGGGGGCCTCACTGTGGCTACACCTTC.

The gene calls are TRBV7-2 and TRBJ2-5; possible D gene TRBD1, 6 bases. The CDR3 contains 15 residues. Trimming took off 5 bases at V and 3 bases at J, with 16 bases between the two ends. Germline assignment: CDR1 SGHTA and CDR2 FQGNSA. The CDR3 reads CASSPEQGWEETQYF. DNA of the CDR3: TGTGCCAGCAGCCCCGAACAGGGATGGGAAGAGACCCAGTACTTC.

Here the CDR3 reads CASSVGGQTSTDTQYF. DNA of the CDR3: TGTGCCAGTAGTGTCGGAGGACAGACTAGCACAGATACGCAGTATTTT. The chain carries TRBV19 and TRBJ2-3, with D possibly being TRBD1 (6 bases). The CDR3 consists of 16 residues. CDR1 is LNHDA and CDR2 is SQIVND in the germline V gene (reference sequence). V shed 5 bases and J shed 0 bases, with 15 bases lying between them.

J is TRBJ1-2 and V is TRBV16, with 7 bases lining up with TRBD1. V shed 0 bases, J shed 8 bases, and the junction held 6 bases outside the gene matches. This CDR3 has 14 residues. CDR1 is KGHSY and CDR2 is FQNENV in the germline V gene. In nucleotides, the CDR3 is TGTGCCAGCAGCCAATCAGGGGGCAGAAAAGGCTACACCTTC. Its translation is CASSQSGGRKGYTF.

This chain connects TRBV12-3 or TRBV12-4 to TRBJ2-3; TRBD2 matches at 8 bases. This CDR3 contains 15 residues. V lost 3 bases to trimming and J lost 2 bases; unmatched junction nucleotides: 4. CDR3 in amino acids: CASSLSGGPTDTQYF. The CDR3 region has the DNA TGTGCCAGCAGTTTGAGCGGGGGCCCCACAGATACGCAGTATTTT.

In this sample, this clonotype turned up many times. The V gene is TRBV2, the J gene TRBJ1-2, with 11 nucleotides matching TRBD1. The CDR3 runs to 13 residues. CDR1 SNHLY and CDR2 FYNNEI come from the germline V gene. V lost 6 bases to trimming and J lost 6 bases; unmatched junction nucleotides: 3. The CDR3 loop is CASSRDRGDGYTF. The CDR3 bases are TGTGCCAGCAGCCGGGACAGGGGGGATGGCTACACCTTC.

Of note for this clonotype: A much larger clone is a single base away; this may be a read error. The chain recombines TRBV5-1 with TRBJ1-1, with D perhaps TRBD1 (6 bases). The V gene's germline CDR1 is SGHRS and CDR2 YFSETQ. This CDR3 is 13 amino acids long. CDR3: CAGSVVRGSEAFF. In DNA form, the CDR3 reads TGCGCCGGCAGTGTGGTCAGGGGTTCGGAAGCTTTCTTT.

This chain connects TRBV7-9 to TRBJ1-2; 10 bases fit TRBD1. The CDR3 totals 14 residues. V was pared by 5 bases and J by 6 bases, with 6 bases of the junction left unmatched. Germline V lookup: CDR1 SEHNR, CDR2 FQNEAQ (reference sequence). The CDR3 sequence is CASSSGTGDNGYTF. CDR3 coding DNA: TGTGCCAGCAGCAGTGGGACAGGGGACAATGGCTACACCTTC.

This clonotype was seen ten or more times. This chain joins TRBV9 and TRBJ2-2; D not certain. Trimming took off 4 bases at V and 5 bases at J, with 9 bases between the two ends. CDR3 length: 13 residues. CDR1 SGDLS and CDR2 YYNGEE come from the germline V gene. CDR3 nucleotide sequence: TGTGCCAGCAGCCCCGTTATAACCGGGGAGCTGTTTTTT. This sequence encodes CASSPVITGELFF.

This clonotype was observed at least ten times. Because the CDR3 is missing its conserved closing phenylalanine or tryptophan, this is likely a read error. This chain connects TRBV7-2 to TRBJ1-1; perhaps TRBD1 as D (6 bases). CDR1 is SGHTA, CDR2 FQGNSA, per germline. CDR3 length equals 13 residues. Between the trimmed V and J ends, which lost 5 bases and 6 bases, there was a span of 13 bases. This CDR3 reads CASSLVRGAEAFL. The CDR3 DNA follows: TGTGCCAGCAGCCTTGTAAGGGGGGCTGAAGCTTTCCTT.

This clonotype was observed at least ten times. The chain has TRBV20-1 and TRBJ1-2; D possibly corresponds to TRBD1 (5 bases). The CDR3 loop spans 14 amino acids. Trimming took off 5 bases at V and 4 bases at J, with 17 bases between the two ends. The germline gives CDR1 DFQATT, CDR2 SNEGSKA (reference sequence). The CDR3 sequence: CSAPPAGQAYGYTF. CDR3 in DNA: TGCAGTGCTCCCCCGGCGGGGCAGGCCTATGGCTACACCTTC.

A remark on this clonotype: A clone one base away is much larger, so this may be a read error. CDR3 amino acids: CASSPGQVNYGYTF. In DNA form, the CDR3 reads TGTGCCAGCAGCCCGGGACAGGTGAACTATGGCTACACCTTC. This chain joins TRBV6-1 and TRBJ1-2; 8 bases agree with TRBD1. J gave up 2 bases and V 6 bases, and 5 bases lay outside the gene matches. This CDR3 is built from 14 residues. In germline, CDR1 is MNHNS, CDR2 SASEGT.

As regards this clonotype: One end of the junction does not line up with germline, which may come from a read error. The chain couples TRBV7-6 to TRBJ1-6; TRBD1 is a possible D gene (5 bases). CDR1 SGHVS and CDR2 FNYEAQ come from the germline V gene. This CDR3 spans 13 amino acids. CDR3 sequence reads: CASSVAGNSPLHF. The CDR3 DNA reads TGTGCCAGCAGCGTAGCAGGGAATTCACCCCTCCACTTT.

This rearrangement joins TRBV29-1 to TRBJ2-7, with a possible D match to TRBD2 (5 bases). The CDR3 contains 12 residues. Germline values: CDR1 SQVTM, CDR2 ANQGSEA. With 5 bases removed from V and 3 bases from J, the gap between germline ends came to 11 bases. The chain's CDR3 is CSVQGLLYEQYF. The CDR3 DNA follows: TGCAGCGTTCAAGGACTTCTCTACGAGCAGTACTTC.

This clonotype was seen many times. The rearrangement links TRBV9 to TRBJ1-3; D gene uncertain. The CDR3 is 15 amino acids. Germline V CDR1 and CDR2: SGDLS, YYNGEE. The V end lost 0 bases, the J end lost 3 bases, and 10 bases lay between the germline ends. The CDR3 here is CASSVEDSRGNTIYF. CDR3 bases: TGTGCCAGCAGCGTAGAGGACTCTCGTGGAAACACCATATATTTT.

This clonotype was seen ten or more times. The J gene is TRBJ2-5, the V gene TRBV6-6; D call uncertain. The CDR3 totals 12 residues. Germline CDR1 and CDR2: MNHNY and SVGAGI (reference sequence). Trimming removed 0 bases from V and 4 bases from J, with 3 bases in between. As DNA, the CDR3 is TGTGCCAGCAGTTACTCGGGAGAGACCCAGTACTTC. Protein: CASSYSGETQYF.